The clone carrying this TCR beta chain was seen only a few times. The antigen remains unidentified. Looked up from germline, CDR1 is LNHNV and CDR2 is YYDKDF (reference sequence). The CDR3 is 14 amino acids. J gave up 1 base and V 3 bases, and 1 base lay outside the gene matches. Graves' hyperthyroidism is called stable when ophthalmopathy does not progress within 18 months. These data come from a study of T cells in Graves' hyperthyroidism and ophthalmopathy. Study-wide results and limits: Appearing also in blood were most of the thyroid clonotypes expanded above 0.001. By a 13 V-J model, ophthalmopathy was set apart from stable hyperthyroidism.

Amplification yielded TCR beta CDR3 regions, with RNA transcripts as the source. Carried out on the TCR CDR3, a first-round RT-PCR used the HTBI primer set. TCRdb independently ran MiXCR on the multiplex PCR reads; one entry per CDR3 protein. This sample yields 480,000 or so distinct CDR3 sequences, of which about 15% are seen a single time; around a sixth belongs to the top ten. The origin of this receptor is a woman aged 18-29 years with Graves' hyperthyroidism. Sample: blood. The chain couples TRBV15 to TRBJ2-7, with 9 bases lining up with TRBD2. The chain's CDR3 is CATSRRGGSYEQYF. In DNA, the CDR3 is TGTGCCACCAGCAGGCGGGGGGGGTCCTACGAGCAGTACTTC.